A single T cell receptor beta chain is shown here with its context. What it binds is unknown. These data come from a study of molecular identifiers for immune sequencing clone quantification. In TCRdb, the PCR reads were re-called with MiXCR into one record per CDR3 protein. The data hold around 94,000 distinct CDR3 sequences, with about a third observed a single time. V lost 0 bases and J 3 bases, leaving 12 bases between the germline ends. The CDR3 has 15 amino acids. Germline CDR1 SGHAT, CDR2 FQNNGV. Points from the study as a whole: Jurkat TCR RNA spiked in from one cell (amid about a million naive cells) was reportedly detectable. It was shown that clones above 20 RNA copies held over 99% of effector molecules, but under 1% in naive cells. Identical TCR molecules can share a barcode, and this sharing could underestimate highly expanded clone sizes.

The sequenced sample consisted of naive CD8+ T cells from blood, with Jurkat cell RNA spiked in. Regarding subset: FACS-sorted CD8+CD4-CCR7+CD45RA+ naive T cells. The clonotype comes from a human donor in good health. Some libraries in this study had Jurkat cell RNA spiked in. The rearrangement uses TRBV11-2 and TRBJ2-7, with D possibly matching TRBD1 (5 bases). As DNA, the CDR3 is TGTGCCAGCAGCTTAGATCGACAGCTACACTACGAGCAGTACTTC. It specifies CASSLDRQLHYEQYF.